What follows are 2 T cell receptor beta chains derived from one specimen sequenced in a study of OX40 agonist ivuxolimab in advanced cancers. The protocol was immunoSEQ multiplex PCR, while the TCRdb copy is restricted to in-frame clones and leaves out a portion. The repertoire consists of tens of thousands of clones, with about 80% occurring once and the leading ten covering roughly 3%. The starting material was CD4+ or CD8+ T cells sorted from blood, obtained in a trial of the OX40 agonist ivuxolimab. The receptors originated from an adult with an advanced solid tumor such as melanoma, head and neck, liver or kidney cancer.

The chain joins TRBV5-4 to TRBJ2-1, with 9 bases matching TRBD2. CDR1 is SGHNT, CDR2 YYREEE, per germline (reference sequence). This CDR3 is built from 16 residues. V lost 0 bases and J lost 8; bases outside the gene matches: 9. The CDR3 spells CASSLAGGGGAHEQFF. CDR3 DNA sequence: TGTGCCAGCAGCTTGGCCGGAGGCGGGGGGGCCCATGAGCAGTTCTTC.

CDR3 sequence: CASSLRTSGGHNEQFF. For the CDR3, the DNA is TGCGCCAGCAGCTTGCGGACTAGCGGGGGCCACAATGAGCAGTTCTTC. The gene calls are TRBV5-1 and TRBJ2-1, with 13 positions matching TRBD2. J gave up 5 bases and V 1 base, and 3 bases lay outside the gene matches. The CDR3 covers 16 residues. Germline V gene sequence: CDR1 SGHRS, CDR2 YFSETQ.